This T cell receptor (beta chain) was found in a study of sequential checkpoint blockade in melanoma. Study-wide points: Mutational load did not correlate with tumor T-cell fraction or clonality.

The treatment denotes: randomized to nivolumab then ipilimumab (arm A) or the reverse (arm B). Remarks on this clone: Its antigen is undetermined.

The CDR3 runs 15 residues. The V gene lost 0 bases and the J gene lost 2 bases, with 10 bases spanning the gap. Germline-derived CDR1 and CDR2 are MNHGY and SAAAGT. Produced via immunoSEQ multiplex PCR; TCRdb's table is partial and in-frame only. This repertoire shows tens of thousands of clones, roughly 32% found once; its top ten account for approximately 1.5%. The clonotype was recovered from a human donor with melanoma. The sequencing used tumor tissue (inferred from file names), collected from a patient given nivolumab and ipilimumab in sequence. V gene TRBV6-8 combines with J gene TRBJ1-2; D not certain. CDR3 nucleotide sequence: TGTGCCAGCAGTTACTCGATTTGGGGAAACTATGGCTACACCTTC. It codes for CASSYSIWGNYGYTF.